The sequence of this T cell receptor (beta chain) was determined in a study of T cells after yellow fever vaccination. TCRdb reprocessed the 5' RACE reads with MiXCR, giving one entry per CDR3 protein. The sample consists of 200,000 to 300,000 distinct CDR3 sequences, 10% to 15% of them appearing once. The CDR3 has 16 residues. V lost 4 bases to trimming and J lost 3 bases, with 17 bases between them. Looked up from germline, CDR1 is SGHRS and CDR2 is YFSETQ. The sample in question was CD4+ T cells sorted from PBMCs, obtained 45 days after the yellow fever booster vaccination. The receptor was isolated from a young man who received the YFV17D yellow fever vaccine. This chain links TRBV5-1 with TRBJ2-1; D may be TRBD1 (6 bases). CDR3 protein: CASSIGQPAFYNEQFF. In DNA, the CDR3 is TGCGCCAGCAGCATAGGACAGCCAGCCTTCTACAATGAGCAGTTCTTC.